This paragraph covers one T cell receptor beta chain sequence. Its target is not known. The CDR3 is 14 residues long. Trimming took off 5 bases at V and 4 bases at J, with 14 bases between the two ends. Germline V lookup: CDR1 LNHDA, CDR2 SQIVND (reference sequence). A single record per CDR3 protein comes from TCRdb applying MiXCR to the reads. The sample carries about 890,000 distinct CDR3 sequences, around a third recorded once. The data were obtained in a study of T cell repertoires in cytomegalovirus infection. Across the study: Evidence of both CMV infection and a matching HLA type came from public TCR beta signatures.

Study-wide points: Clonotype analysis showed dominance of the ex vivo response by HLA-C-restricted CMV-specific TCR beta clonotypes.

Sequenced material: cultured CD8+ T cells from PBMCs, taken from culture after CMV antigen stimulation. This sequence originates from a human donor in good health (CMV status not recorded). Some clones in this sample may be carry-over from other donors' samples. The rearrangement uses TRBV19 and TRBJ1-1; D is undetermined. The chain's CDR3 is CASSFKGGGTEAFF. CDR3 coding DNA: TGTGCCAGTAGTTTCAAGGGAGGTGGCACTGAAGCTTTCTTT.